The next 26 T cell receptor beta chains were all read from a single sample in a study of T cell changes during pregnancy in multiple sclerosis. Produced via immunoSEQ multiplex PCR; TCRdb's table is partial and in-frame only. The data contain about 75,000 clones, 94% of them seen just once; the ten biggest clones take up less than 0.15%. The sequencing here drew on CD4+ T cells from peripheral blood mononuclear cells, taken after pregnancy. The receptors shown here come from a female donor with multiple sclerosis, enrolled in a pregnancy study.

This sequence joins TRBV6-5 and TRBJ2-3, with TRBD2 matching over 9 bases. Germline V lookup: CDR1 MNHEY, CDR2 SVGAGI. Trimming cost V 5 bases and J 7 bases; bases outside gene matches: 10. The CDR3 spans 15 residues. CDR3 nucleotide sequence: TGTGCCAGCAGTAATCTGCGGGAGGGCCTTAATACGCAGTATTTT. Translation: CASSNLREGLNTQYF.

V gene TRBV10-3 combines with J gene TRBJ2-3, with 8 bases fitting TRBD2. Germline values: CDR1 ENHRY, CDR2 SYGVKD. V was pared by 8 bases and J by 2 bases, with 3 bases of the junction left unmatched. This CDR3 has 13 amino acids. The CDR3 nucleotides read TGTGCCATCTTTAGCGGGGTCACAGATACGCAGTATTTT. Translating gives CAIFSGVTDTQYF.

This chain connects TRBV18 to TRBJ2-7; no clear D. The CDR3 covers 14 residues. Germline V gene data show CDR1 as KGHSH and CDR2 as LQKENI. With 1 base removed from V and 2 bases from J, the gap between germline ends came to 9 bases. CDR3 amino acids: CASSPRHITYEQYF. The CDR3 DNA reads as TGTGCCAGCTCACCACGGCATATAACCTACGAGCAGTACTTC.

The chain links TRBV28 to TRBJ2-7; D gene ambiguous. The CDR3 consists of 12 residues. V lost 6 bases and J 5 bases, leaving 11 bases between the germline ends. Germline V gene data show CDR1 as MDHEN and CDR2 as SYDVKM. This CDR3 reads CASRLSRDEQYF. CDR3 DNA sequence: TGTGCCAGCAGGCTGAGCCGGGACGAGCAGTACTTC.

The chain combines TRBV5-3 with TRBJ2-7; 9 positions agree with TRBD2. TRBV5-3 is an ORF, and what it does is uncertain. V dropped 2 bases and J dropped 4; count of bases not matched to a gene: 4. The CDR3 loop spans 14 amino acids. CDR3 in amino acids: CARSLTSGRYEQYF. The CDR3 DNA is TGTGCCAGAAGCTTAACTAGCGGGCGGTACGAGCAGTACTTC.

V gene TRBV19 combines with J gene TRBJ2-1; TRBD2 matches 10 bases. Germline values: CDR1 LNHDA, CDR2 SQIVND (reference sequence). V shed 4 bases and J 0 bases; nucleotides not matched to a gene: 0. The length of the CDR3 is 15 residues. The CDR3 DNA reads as TGTGCCAGTAGTACTAGCGGGAGCTCCTACAATGAGCAGTTCTTC. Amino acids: CASSTSGSSYNEQFF.

The CDR3 loop is CASSQDRRQLQFF. The CDR3 DNA follows: TGTGCCAGCAGCCAAGATCGGCGGCAGCTACAGTTCTTC. The V and J genes are TRBV4-2 and TRBJ2-1; D not certain. Germline V gives CDR1 LGHNA, CDR2 YNFKEQ. The V end was cut by 0 bases, the J end by 13 bases, with 13 bases between. The CDR3 sequence is 13 residues long.

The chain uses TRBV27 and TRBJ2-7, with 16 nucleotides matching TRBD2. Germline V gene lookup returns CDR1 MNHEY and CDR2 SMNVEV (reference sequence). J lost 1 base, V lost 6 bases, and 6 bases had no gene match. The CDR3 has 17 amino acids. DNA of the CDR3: TGTGCCAGCAGGAGGGGGACTAGCGGGAGGGGGTCCTACGAGCAGTACTTC. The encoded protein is CASRRGTSGRGSYEQYF.

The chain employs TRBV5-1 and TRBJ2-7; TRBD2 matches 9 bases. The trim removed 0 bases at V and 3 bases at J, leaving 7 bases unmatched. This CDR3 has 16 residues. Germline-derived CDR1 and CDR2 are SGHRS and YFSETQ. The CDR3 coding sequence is TGCGCCAGCAGCTTGGACTGGGCGGGAGGGGACTACGAGCAGTACTTC. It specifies CASSLDWAGGDYEQYF.

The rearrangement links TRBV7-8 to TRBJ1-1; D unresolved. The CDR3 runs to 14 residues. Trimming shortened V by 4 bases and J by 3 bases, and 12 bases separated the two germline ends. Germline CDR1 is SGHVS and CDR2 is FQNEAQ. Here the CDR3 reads CASSSPVRDTEAFF. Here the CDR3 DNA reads TGTGCCAGCAGCTCTCCGGTCCGCGACACTGAAGCTTTCTTT.

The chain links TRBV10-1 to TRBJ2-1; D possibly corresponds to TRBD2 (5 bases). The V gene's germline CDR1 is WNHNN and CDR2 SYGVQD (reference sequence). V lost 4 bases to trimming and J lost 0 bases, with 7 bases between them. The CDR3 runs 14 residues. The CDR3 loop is CASSARDSYNEQFF. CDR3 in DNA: TGCGCCAGCAGTGCCCGGGACTCCTACAATGAGCAGTTCTTC.

CDR3 sequence: CASSFLLNEQFF. For the CDR3, the DNA is TGTGCCAGCAGCTTTCTTTTGAATGAGCAGTTCTTC. V and J are TRBV7-9 and TRBJ2-1; the D is unclear. The V gene lost 3 bases and the J gene lost 7 bases, with 7 bases spanning the gap. Germline CDR1 is SEHNR and CDR2 is FQNEAQ (reference sequence). The CDR3 spans 12 residues.

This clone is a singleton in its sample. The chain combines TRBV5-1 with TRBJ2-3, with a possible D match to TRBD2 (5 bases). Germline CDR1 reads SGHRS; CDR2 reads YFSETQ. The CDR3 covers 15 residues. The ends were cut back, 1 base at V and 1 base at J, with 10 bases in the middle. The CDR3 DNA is TGCGCCAGCAGCTTGCGAGGGAGTGGCACAGATACGCAGTATTTT. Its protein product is CASSLRGSGTDTQYF.

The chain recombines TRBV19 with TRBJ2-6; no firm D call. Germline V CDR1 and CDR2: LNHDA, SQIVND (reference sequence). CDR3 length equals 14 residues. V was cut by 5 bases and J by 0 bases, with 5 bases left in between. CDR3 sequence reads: CASSPNSGANVLTF. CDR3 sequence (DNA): TGTGCCAGTAGTCCAAACTCTGGGGCCAACGTCCTGACTTTC.

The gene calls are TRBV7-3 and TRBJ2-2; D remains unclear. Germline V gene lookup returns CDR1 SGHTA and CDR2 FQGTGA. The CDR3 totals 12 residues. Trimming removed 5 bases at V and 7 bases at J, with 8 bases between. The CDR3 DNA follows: TGTGCCAGCAGCCAGTCGGGCGGGGAGCTGTTTTTT. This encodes CASSQSGGELFF.

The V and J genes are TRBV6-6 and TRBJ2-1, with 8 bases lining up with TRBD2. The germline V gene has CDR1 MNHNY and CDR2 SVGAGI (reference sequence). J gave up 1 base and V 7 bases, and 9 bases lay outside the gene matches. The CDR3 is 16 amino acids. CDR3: CASIVAGSESYNEQFF. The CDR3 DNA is TGTGCCAGCATTGTAGCGGGGAGTGAATCCTACAATGAGCAGTTCTTC.

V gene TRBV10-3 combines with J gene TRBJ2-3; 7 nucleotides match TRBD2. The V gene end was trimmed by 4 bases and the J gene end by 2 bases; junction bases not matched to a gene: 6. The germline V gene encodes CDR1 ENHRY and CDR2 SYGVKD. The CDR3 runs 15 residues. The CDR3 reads CAISAGGLATDTQYF. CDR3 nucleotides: TGTGCCATCAGTGCGGGGGGTCTAGCCACAGATACGCAGTATTTT.

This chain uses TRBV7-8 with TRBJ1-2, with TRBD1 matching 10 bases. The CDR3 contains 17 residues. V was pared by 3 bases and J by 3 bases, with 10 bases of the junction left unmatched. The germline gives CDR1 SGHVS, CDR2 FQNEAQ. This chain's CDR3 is CASSLTGQGIRDYGYTF. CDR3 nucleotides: TGTGCCAGCAGCTTGACGGGACAGGGGATTAGAGACTATGGCTACACCTTC.

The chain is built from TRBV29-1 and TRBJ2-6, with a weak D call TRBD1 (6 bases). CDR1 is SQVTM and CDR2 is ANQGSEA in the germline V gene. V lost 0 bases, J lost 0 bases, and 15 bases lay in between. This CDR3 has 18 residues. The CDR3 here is CSVEERQDFSSGANVLTF. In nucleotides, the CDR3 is TGCAGCGTTGAAGAAAGACAGGACTTCAGCTCTGGGGCCAACGTCCTGACTTTC.

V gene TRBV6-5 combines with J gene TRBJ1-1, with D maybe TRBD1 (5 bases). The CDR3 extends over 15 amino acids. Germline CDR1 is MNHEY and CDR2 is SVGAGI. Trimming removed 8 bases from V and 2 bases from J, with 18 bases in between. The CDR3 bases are TGTGCCAGCCGTAAGATTCGGGGGATCAACACTGAAGCTTTCTTT. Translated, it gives CASRKIRGINTEAFF.

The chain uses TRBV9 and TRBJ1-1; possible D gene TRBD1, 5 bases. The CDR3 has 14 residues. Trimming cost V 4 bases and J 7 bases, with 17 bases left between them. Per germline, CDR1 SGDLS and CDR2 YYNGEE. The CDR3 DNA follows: TGTGCCAGCAGCCTCGGGGGAACGGGTGGTGAAGCTTTCTTT. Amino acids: CASSLGGTGGEAFF.

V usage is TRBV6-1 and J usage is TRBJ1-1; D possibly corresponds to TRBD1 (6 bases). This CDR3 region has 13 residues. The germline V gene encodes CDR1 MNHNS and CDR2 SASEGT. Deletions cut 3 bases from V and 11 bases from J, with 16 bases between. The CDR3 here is CASSEGVGTSAFF. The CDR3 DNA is TGTGCCAGCAGTGAGGGCGTGGGGACATCCGCTTTCTTT.

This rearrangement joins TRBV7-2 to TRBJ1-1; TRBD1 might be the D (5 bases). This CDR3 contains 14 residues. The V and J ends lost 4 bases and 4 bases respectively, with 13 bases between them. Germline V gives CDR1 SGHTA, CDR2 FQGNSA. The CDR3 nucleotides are TGTGCCAGCAGCTCCATGCAGGGTGCCACTGAAGCTTTCTTT. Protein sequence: CASSSMQGATEAFF. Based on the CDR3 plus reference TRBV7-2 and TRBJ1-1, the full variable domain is GAGVSQSPSNKVTEKGKDVELRCDPISGHTALYWYRQSLGQGLEFLIYFQGNSAPDKSGLPSDRFSAERTGGSVSTLTIQRTQQEDSAVYLCASSSMQGATEAFFGQGTRLTVV.

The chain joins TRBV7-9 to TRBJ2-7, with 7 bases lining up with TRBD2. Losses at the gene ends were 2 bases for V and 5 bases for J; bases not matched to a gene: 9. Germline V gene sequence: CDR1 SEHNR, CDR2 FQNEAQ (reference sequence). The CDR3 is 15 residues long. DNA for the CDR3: TGTGCCAGCAGCTTATATCCGGGCGGGAGTAACGAGCAGTACTTC. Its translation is CASSLYPGGSNEQYF.

CDR3 protein: CASGTSGRGGTDTQYF. In nucleotides, the CDR3 is TGTGCCAGCGGGACTAGCGGGAGGGGCGGCACAGATACGCAGTATTTT. This chain uses TRBV28 with TRBJ2-3, with TRBD2 identical over 16 bases. J was trimmed by 1 base and V by 8 bases; bases with no gene match: 3. CDR3 length: 16 residues. Germline assignment: CDR1 MDHEN and CDR2 SYDVKM.

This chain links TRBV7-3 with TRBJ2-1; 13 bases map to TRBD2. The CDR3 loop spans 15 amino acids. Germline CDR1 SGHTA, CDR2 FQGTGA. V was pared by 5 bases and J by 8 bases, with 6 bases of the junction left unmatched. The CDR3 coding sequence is TGTGCCAGCAGCATAGGGACTAGCGGGAATGATGAGCAGTTCTTC. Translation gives CASSIGTSGNDEQFF.